These 17 T cell receptor delta chains were all obtained from the same sample, sequenced in a study of γδ T cells in repeated Plasmodium falciparum infection. TCRdb used CATT to re-call clones from the multiplex PCR reads. Found here are 85,000 to 90,000 delta-chain clones, more than 1.4% of them singletons; the top ten hold 7% to 9.5%. Gammadelta T cells were flow-sorted from PBMC into Vgamma9/Vdelta2+ and Vdelta2-negative populations for bulk analysis. Sequencing was carried out using gamma-delta T cells from blood. The receptors were sampled from a pool of human donors (malaria-infected and uninfected, not separated).

As regards this clone: A far larger clone is only one base removed, so a read error is likely. The same CDR3 can be traced to other DNA sequences in this sample. J is TRDJ3 and V is TRDV2; 12 bases are shared with TRDD3. The J gene, not given by TCRdb, was assigned here from a germline match of the nucleotide sequence. There are 19 residues in the CDR3. J lost 4 bases, V lost 3 bases, and 9 bases had no gene match. CDR1 and CDR2 (germline): GEAIGNYY, EKD. The CDR3, as DNA: TGTGCCTGTGACCTACTGGGGGATACTAGCTCTTGGGACACCCGACAGATGTTTTTC. Encoded protein: CACDLLGDTSSWDTRQMFF.

The table lists this clone with a few counts. TCRdb's entry gives the protein of a much larger clone, which mismatches this DNA's translation at residue 4, likely from a read error; the protein reported here is translated from the DNA. This chain joins TRDV3 and TRDJ1, with 12 bases lining up with TRDD3. The J gene, not given by TCRdb, was assigned here from a germline match of the nucleotide sequence. V was clipped by 0 bases and J by 3 bases; unmatched bases: 26. Per the germline V gene, CDR1 is TVYSNPD and CDR2 is GDNSRS (reference sequence). CDR3 size: 22 residues. DNA of the CDR3: TGTGCCTTTAGGCGCCACTTCCTACGTCTGACTGGGGGATACAAGCGGGCCGATAAACTCATCTTT. It is translated as CAFRRHFLRLTGGYKRADKLIF.

Comment on this clone: With a far larger clone one base away, a read error is the likely cause. The identical CDR3 is also encoded by other nucleotide sequences in the sample. The chain joins TRDV2 to TRDJ1; D gene uncertain. Germline V gene lookup returns CDR1 GEAIGNYY and CDR2 EKD. Trimming shortened V by 4 bases and J by 7 bases, and 12 bases separated the two germline ends. The CDR3 runs to 12 residues. For the CDR3, the DNA is TGTGCCTGTGATCTAGGGGTTAGTAAACTCATCTTT. This encodes CACDLGVSKLIF.

Details on this clone: This DNA translates differently at residue 11 from the TCRdb protein, which is that of a much larger clone; a read error is likely, and the protein shown is the DNA's own translation. The rearrangement uses TRDV1 and TRDJ2, with a possible D match to TRDD3 (6 bases). The J gene, missing from TCRdb, was assigned here through DNA to germline matching. The V end lost 0 bases, the J end lost 9 bases, and 26 bases lay between the germline ends. Germline assignment: CDR1 TSWWSYY and CDR2 QGS. The CDR3 runs 19 residues. The CDR3 is CALGELGPTSPGIEPQLFF. DNA for the CDR3: TGTGCTCTTGGGGAACTGGGTCCGACCTCCCCGGGGATCGAACCACAACTCTTCTTT.

This clone was recorded a few times. The chain has TRDV1 and TRDJ1; 12 bases agree with TRDD3. TCRdb carries no J gene annotation; the J gene was assigned here by matching the DNA with germline. The V gene end was trimmed by 5 bases and the J gene end by 0 bases; junction bases not matched to a gene: 37. The germline V gene has CDR1 TSWWSYY and CDR2 QGS. The CDR3 sequence is 27 residues long. The CDR3 loop is CALGPRFLRLILGDTLVKKGYTDKLIF. CDR3 nucleotide sequence: TGTGCTCTTGGGCCACGTTTCCTGCGCCTTATACTGGGGGATACCCTCGTAAAAAAAGGGTACACCGATAAACTCATCTTT.

This clone showed up many times. TCRdb pairs this DNA with a much larger clone's protein that differs at residue 18, likely a read error; the protein shown was translated from the DNA. The V gene call reads TRDV1; no J gene was called; the table's D call of TRDD3 was not tested on the DNA. Germline CDR1 is TSWWSYY and CDR2 is QGS. There are 20 residues in the CDR3. CDR3 sequence (DNA): TGTGCTCTTGGGGCTTTCCGGCGGGACTGGGGGATTCCAAGCACCGATAAACCCATCTTT. It specifies CALGAFRRDWGIPSTDKPIF.

As regards this clone: A read error is possible here, since a much larger clone lies one base away. The V and J genes are TRDV1 and TRDJ1; 8 bases agree with TRDD3. TCRdb is silent on the J gene; assignment here came from matching the DNA to germline. The V segment lost 8 bases and the J segment 5 bases; nucleotides outside the gene matches: 25. The CDR3 has 19 amino acids. Germline V CDR1 and CDR2: TSWWSYY, QGS. The CDR3 DNA reads as TGTGCTCTTTTCACTCCTACTTCTGGGATACGAAAGGGGACTGATAAACTCATCTTT. Its translation: CALFTPTSGIRKGTDKLIF.

A remark on this clone: TCRdb has a much larger clone's protein, which differs at residue 7 from the translation of this DNA, likely because of a read error; what is shown is the protein translated from the DNA. In DNA form, the CDR3 reads TGTGCTCTTGGGGAATCCCCCCGTACTGGGGGATATAAACTCATCTTT. Translation: CALGESPRTGGYKLIF. The chain combines TRDV1 with TRDJ1; 10 bases are a match to TRDD3. TCRdb leaves out the J gene; it was filled in here by matching the DNA to germline. This CDR3 contains 16 residues. Germline loops: CDR1 TSWWSYY, CDR2 QGS. The trim removed 2 bases at V and 6 bases at J, leaving 9 bases unmatched.

This clone was seen a few times. TCRdb attributes to this sequence the protein of a much larger clone, which differs from the DNA translation at residue 12; a read error is likely, and the protein displayed is translated from the DNA. The V and J genes are TRDV1 and TRDJ1; the D gene is possibly TRDD2 (5 bases). TCRdb does not report a J gene; here it was assigned by matching the DNA to germline references. V lost 5 bases and J lost 1, with 23 bases in between. Germline V gene sequence: CDR1 TSWWSYY, CDR2 QGS. The CDR3 runs 18 residues. The CDR3 reads CALGIGPTRLPCTDKLIF. DNA of the CDR3: TGTGCTCTTGGGATCGGACCTACGCGCCTACCTTGCACCGATAAACTCATCTTT.

Notes on this clone: TCRdb's protein for this DNA is that of a much larger clone and differs from the translation at residue 5, likely a read error; the protein shown is the DNA translation. The gene calls are TRDV3 and TRDJ1; 11 positions agree with TRDD3. Assignment of the J gene here rests on matching the DNA to germline, because TCRdb gives none. The CDR3 runs to 15 residues. The junction had 11 bases not matched to a gene; V was cut back by 1 base and J by 7 bases. Germline assignment: CDR1 TVYSNPD and CDR2 GDNSRS (reference sequence). CDR3 DNA: TGTGCCTTTAACCTCAACTGGGGGATAAAAAGTAAACTCATCTTT. This gives the protein CAFNLNWGIKSKLIF. Looking up the rest from reference TRDV3 and TRDJ1 gives the full variable domain: CDKVTQSSPDQTVASGSEVVLLCTYDTVYSNPDLFWYRIRPDYSFQFVFYGDNSRSEGADFTQGRFSVKHILTQKAFHLVISPVRTEDSATYYCAFNLNWGIKSKLIFGKGTRVTVEP.

This clone was seen at least ten times. TCRdb records a much larger clone's protein for this DNA, with a difference at residue 11 that likely arises from a read error; the protein given is the translation of the DNA. The V call is TRDV2, the J call TRDJ3; 8 bases are a match to TRDD3. As TCRdb names no J gene, one was assigned here on the basis of a DNA match to germline. The CDR3 sequence is 20 residues long. V trimming: 1 base; J trimming: 0 bases; junction bases outside the gene matches: 10. CDR1 is GEAIGNYY and CDR2 is EKD in the germline V gene. The CDR3 DNA reads TGTGCCTGTGACACTGGGGATACCCCCCTACTCTCCTGGGACACCCGACAGATGTTTTTC. Translation: CACDTGDTPLLSWDTRQMFF.

The CDR3 is CACDRRYWGGTKYTDKLIF. CDR3 nucleotides: TGTGCCTGTGACAGACGGTACTGGGGAGGGACAAAGTACACCGATAAACTCATCTTT. This rearrangement joins TRDV2 to TRDJ1; 7 positions match TRDD3. TCRdb leaves out the J gene; it was filled in here by matching the DNA to germline. Trimming removed 2 bases from V and 0 bases from J; junction bases left unmatched: 17. Germline-derived CDR1 and CDR2 are GEAIGNYY and EKD. The CDR3 has 19 amino acids.

This clone was observed a few times. The protein TCRdb gives is from a much larger clone and does not agree with this DNA's translation at residue 8, likely a read error; the protein shown here comes from the DNA. This chain connects TRDV1 to TRDJ1, with 7 nucleotides matching TRDD3. The J gene is absent in TCRdb and was assigned here via DNA matching to germline. J gave up 6 bases and V 2 bases, and 9 bases lay outside the gene matches. Germline V CDR1 and CDR2: TSWWSYY, QGS. CDR3 length: 15 amino acids. CDR3 DNA sequence: TGTGCTCTTGGGGAATTTATCCTCTGGGGGCATAAACTCATCTTT. This gives the protein CALGEFILWGHKLIF.

As to this clone: The junction departs from germline at one end; a sequencing error may be responsible. J is TRDJ1 and V is TRDV1; D possibly corresponds to TRDD3 (6 bases). Here the J gene was assigned by germline matching of the DNA, as TCRdb has none. The CDR3 length is 16 residues. Germline V gene data show CDR1 as TSWWSYY and CDR2 as QGS. CDR3: CSGERWGPKYTDKLIF. CDR3 nucleotide sequence: TGCTCTGGGGAACGTTGGGGGCCGAAATACACCGATAAACTCATCTTT.

The table lists this clone with a few counts. A far more abundant clone sits one base away, making this likely a read error. The same CDR3 also results from other DNA sequences found in this sample. The CDR3 loop is CALLLHTDKLIF. For the CDR3, the DNA is TGTGCTCTCCTCCTTCACACCGATAAACTCATTTTT. A V gene of TRDV1 was called, but no J gene was assigned. This CDR3 has 12 residues. Per germline, CDR1 TSWWSYY and CDR2 QGS.

This clone has just a few counts. The translation of this DNA and the TCRdb protein of a much larger clone differ at residue 14, probably owing to a read error; the protein shown here is translated from the DNA. The chain links TRDV2 to TRDJ1, with 11 positions matching TRDD3. CDR3 length equals 19 residues. Per germline, CDR1 GEAIGNYY and CDR2 EKD. V lost 3 bases, J lost 3 bases, and 17 bases stayed unmatched. The DNA of the CDR3 is TGTGCCTGTGACCTAGTGGGGGATACGCGTATTAAAGGCCCCGATAAACTCATCTTT. Translating it yields CACDLVGDTRIKGPDKLIF.

This clone has just a few counts. Only one base separates this from a far larger clonotype, so it likely reflects a read error. The same CDR3 can be traced to other DNA sequences in this sample. The chain uses TRDV2 and TRDJ1, with 8 bases aligning to TRDD3. The CDR3 loop spans 19 amino acids. V trimming: 0 bases; J trimming: 1 base; junction bases outside the gene matches: 15. CDR1 and CDR2 from the germline V gene are GEAIGNYY and EKD. The CDR3 reads CACDTGLGDTLAGTDKLIF. DNA for the CDR3: TGTGCCTGTGACACCGGACTAGGGGATACCCTAGCGGGCACCGATAAACTCATCTTT.